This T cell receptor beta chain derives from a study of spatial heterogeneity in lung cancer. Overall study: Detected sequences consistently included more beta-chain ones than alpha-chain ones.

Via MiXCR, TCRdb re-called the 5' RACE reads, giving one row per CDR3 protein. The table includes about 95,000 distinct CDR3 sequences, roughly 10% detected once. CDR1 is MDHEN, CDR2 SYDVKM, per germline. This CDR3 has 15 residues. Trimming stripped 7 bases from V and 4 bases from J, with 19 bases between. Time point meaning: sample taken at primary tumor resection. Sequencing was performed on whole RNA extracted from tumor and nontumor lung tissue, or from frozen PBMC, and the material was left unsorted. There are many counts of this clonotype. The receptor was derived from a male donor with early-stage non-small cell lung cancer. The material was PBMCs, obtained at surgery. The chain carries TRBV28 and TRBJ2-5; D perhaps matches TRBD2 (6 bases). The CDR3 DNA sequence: TGTGCCAGCAAAGTTGGGGGGACGGCGGGAGAGACCCAGTACTTC. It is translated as CASKVGGTAGETQYF.